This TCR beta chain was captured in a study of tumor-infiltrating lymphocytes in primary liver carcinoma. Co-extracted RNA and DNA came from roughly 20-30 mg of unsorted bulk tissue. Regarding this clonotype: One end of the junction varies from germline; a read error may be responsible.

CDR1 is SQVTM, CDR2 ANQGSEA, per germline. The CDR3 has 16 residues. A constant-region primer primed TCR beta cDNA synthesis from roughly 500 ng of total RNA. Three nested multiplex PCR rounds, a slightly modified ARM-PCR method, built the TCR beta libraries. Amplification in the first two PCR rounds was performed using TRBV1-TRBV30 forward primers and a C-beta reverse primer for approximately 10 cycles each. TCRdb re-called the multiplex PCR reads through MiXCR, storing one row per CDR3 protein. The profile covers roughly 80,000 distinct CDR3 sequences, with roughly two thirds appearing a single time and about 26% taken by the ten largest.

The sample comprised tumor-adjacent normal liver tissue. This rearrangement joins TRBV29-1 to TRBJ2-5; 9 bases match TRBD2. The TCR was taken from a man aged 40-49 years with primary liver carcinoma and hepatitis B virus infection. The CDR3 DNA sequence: TGCGGCGCCTACACGACTCCGGGAGTAGCGGGAGAGACCAAGTACTTC. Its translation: CGAYTTPGVAGETKYF.